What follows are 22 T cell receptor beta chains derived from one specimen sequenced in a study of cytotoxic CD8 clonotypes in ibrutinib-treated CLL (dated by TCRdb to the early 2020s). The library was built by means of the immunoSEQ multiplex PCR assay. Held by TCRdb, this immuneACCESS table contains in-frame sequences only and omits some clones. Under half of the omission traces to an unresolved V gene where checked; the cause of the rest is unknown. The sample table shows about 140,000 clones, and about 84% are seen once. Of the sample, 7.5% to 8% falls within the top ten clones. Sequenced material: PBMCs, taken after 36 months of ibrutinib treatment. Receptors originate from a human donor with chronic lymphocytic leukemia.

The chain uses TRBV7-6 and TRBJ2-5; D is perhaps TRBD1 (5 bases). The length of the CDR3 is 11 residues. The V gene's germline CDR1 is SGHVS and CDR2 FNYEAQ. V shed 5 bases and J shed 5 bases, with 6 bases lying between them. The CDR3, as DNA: TGTGCCAGCAGCAACAGGGAGACCCAGTACTTC. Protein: CASSNRETQYF.

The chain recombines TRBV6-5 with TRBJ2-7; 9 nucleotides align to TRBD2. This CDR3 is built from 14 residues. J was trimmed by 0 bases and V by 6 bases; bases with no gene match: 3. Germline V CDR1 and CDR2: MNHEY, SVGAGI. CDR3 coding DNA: TGTGCCAGCAGCCGTAGCGGGAGCTCCTACGAGCAGTACTTC. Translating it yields CASSRSGSSYEQYF.

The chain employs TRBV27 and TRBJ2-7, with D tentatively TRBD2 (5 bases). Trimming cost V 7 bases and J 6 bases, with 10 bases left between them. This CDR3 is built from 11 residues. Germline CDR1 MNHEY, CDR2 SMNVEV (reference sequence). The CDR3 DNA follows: TGTGCCAGCATCTTGGGGAGCGAGCAGTACTTC. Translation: CASILGSEQYF.

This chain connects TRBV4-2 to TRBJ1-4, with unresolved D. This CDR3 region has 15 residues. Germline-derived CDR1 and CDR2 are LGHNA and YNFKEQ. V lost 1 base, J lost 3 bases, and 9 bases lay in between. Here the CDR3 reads CASSQGWQANEKLFF. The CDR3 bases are TGTGCCAGCAGCCAAGGGTGGCAGGCTAATGAAAAACTGTTTTTT.

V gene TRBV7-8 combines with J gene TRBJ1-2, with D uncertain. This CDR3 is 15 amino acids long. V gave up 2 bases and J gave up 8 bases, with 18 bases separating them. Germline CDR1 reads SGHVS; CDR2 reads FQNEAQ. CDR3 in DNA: TGTGCCAGCAGCTTATGGGGAGGATCCGGGTTGGGCTACACCTTC. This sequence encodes CASSLWGGSGLGYTF.

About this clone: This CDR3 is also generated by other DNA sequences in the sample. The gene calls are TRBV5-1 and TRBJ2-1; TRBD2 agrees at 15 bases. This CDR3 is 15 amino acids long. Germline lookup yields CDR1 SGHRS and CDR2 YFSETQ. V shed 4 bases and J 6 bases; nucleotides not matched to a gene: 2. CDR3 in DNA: TGCGCCAGCAGCCCGGGACTAGCGGGAGGCAATGAGCAGTTCTTC. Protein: CASSPGLAGGNEQFF. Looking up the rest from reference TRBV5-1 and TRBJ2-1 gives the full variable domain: KAGVTQTPRYLIKTRGQQVTLSCSPISGHRSVSWYQQTPGQGLQFLFEYFSETQRNKGNFPGRFSGRQFSNSRSEMNVSTLELGDSALYLCASSPGLAGGNEQFFGPGTRLTVL.

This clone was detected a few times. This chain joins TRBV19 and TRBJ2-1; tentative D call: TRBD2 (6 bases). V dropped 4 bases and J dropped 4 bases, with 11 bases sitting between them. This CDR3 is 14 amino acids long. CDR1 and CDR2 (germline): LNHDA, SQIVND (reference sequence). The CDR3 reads CASSTNSGYNEQFF. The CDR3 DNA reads TGTGCCAGTAGTACCAATAGCGGATACAATGAGCAGTTCTTC.

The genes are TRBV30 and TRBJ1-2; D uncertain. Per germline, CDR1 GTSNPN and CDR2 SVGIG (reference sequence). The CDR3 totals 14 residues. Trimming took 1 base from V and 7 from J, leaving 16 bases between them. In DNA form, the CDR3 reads TGTGCCTGGAGTGGCCCTCGAGGCGGACTTGGCTACACCTTC. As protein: CAWSGPRGGLGYTF.

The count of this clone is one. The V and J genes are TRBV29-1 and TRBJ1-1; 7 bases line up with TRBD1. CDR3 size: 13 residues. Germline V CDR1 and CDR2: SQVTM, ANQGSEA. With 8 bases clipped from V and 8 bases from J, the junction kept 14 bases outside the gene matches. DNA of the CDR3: TGCAGCACCCGGACAGGTGCGATCTCGGAAGCTTTCTTT. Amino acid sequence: CSTRTGAISEAFF.

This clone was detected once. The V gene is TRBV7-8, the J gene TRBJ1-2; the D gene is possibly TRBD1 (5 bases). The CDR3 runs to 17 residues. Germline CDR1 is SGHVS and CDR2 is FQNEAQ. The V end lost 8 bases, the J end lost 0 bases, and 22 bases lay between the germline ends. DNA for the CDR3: TGTGCCAGCGCCGCCCAACGGGGACCGATACCTAACTATGGCTACACCTTC. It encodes CASAAQRGPIPNYGYTF. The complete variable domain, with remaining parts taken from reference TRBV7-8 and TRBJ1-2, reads GAGVSQSPRYKVAKRGQDVALRCDPISGHVSLFWYQQALGQGPEFLTYFQNEAQLDKSGLPSDRFFAERPEGSVSTLKIQRTQQEDSAVYLCASAAQRGPIPNYGYTFGSGTRLTVV.

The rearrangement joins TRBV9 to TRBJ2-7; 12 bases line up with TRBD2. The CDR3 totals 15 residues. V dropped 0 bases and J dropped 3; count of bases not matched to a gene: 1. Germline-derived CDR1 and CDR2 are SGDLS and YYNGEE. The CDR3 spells CASSVGTSGVYEQYF. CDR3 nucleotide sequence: TGTGCCAGCAGCGTAGGGACTAGCGGGGTCTACGAGCAGTACTTC.

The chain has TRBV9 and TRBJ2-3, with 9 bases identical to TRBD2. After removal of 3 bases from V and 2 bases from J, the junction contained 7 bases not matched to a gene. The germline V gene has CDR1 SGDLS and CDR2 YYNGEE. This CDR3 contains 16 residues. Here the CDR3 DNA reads TGTGCCAGCAGCGCCGGGACTAGCTTTAACACAGATACGCAGTATTTT. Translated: CASSAGTSFNTDTQYF.

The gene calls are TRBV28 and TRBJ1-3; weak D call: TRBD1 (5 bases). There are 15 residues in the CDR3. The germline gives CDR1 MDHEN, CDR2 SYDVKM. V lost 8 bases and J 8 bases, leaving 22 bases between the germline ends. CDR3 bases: TGTGCCAGCTCCCGCCGGGGCAGGTGGAGCGACACCATATATTTT. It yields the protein CASSRRGRWSDTIYF.

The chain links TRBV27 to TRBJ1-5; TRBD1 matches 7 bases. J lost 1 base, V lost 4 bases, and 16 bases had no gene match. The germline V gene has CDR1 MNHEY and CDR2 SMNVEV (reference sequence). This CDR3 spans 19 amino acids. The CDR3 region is CASSSRQGPTSGSNQPQHF. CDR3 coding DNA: TGTGCCAGCAGTTCCCGACAGGGACCGACTAGTGGAAGCAATCAGCCCCAGCATTTT.

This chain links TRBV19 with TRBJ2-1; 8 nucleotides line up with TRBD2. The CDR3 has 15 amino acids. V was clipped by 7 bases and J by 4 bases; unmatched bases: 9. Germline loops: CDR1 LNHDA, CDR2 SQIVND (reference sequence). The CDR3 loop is CASTLSGGLYNEQFF. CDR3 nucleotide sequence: TGTGCCAGTACCCTATCGGGGGGGCTGTACAATGAGCAGTTCTTC.

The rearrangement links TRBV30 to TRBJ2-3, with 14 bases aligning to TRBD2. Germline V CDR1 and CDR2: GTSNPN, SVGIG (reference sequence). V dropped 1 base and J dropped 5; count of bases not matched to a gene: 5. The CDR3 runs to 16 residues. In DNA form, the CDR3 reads TGTGCCTGGAGTGCCCGCGGACTAGCGGGAGGAGATACGCAGTATTTT. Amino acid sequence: CAWSARGLAGGDTQYF. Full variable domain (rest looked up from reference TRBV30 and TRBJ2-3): SQTIHQWPATLVQPVGSPLSLECTVEGTSNPNLYWYRQAAGRGLQLLFYSVGIGQISSEVPQNLSASRPQDRQFILSSKKLLLSDSGFYLCAWSARGLAGGDTQYFGPGTRLTVL.

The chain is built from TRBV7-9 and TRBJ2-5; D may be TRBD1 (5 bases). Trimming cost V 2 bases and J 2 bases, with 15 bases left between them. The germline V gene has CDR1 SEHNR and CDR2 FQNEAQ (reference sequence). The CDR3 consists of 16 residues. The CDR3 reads CASSLLQTGTQETQYF. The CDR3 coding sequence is TGTGCCAGCAGCTTACTCCAAACAGGTACTCAAGAGACCCAGTACTTC. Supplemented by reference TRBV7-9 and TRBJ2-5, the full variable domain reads DTGVSQNPRHKITKRGQNVTFRCDPISEHNRLYWYRQTLGQGPEFLTYFQNEAQLEKSRLLSDRFSAERPKGSFSTLEIQRTEQGDSAMYLCASSLLQTGTQETQYFGPGTRLLVL.

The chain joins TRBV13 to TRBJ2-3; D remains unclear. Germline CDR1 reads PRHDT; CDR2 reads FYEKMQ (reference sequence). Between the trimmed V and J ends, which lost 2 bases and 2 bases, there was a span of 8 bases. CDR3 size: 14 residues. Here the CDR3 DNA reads TGTGCCAGCAGCTTATGGGGTGTCACAGATACGCAGTATTTT. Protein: CASSLWGVTDTQYF.

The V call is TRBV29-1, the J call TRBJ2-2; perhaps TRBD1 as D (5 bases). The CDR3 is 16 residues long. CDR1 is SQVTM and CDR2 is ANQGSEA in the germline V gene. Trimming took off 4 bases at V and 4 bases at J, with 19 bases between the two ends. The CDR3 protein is CSVVGWGRVTTGELFF. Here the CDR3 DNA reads TGCAGCGTTGTGGGTTGGGGCAGGGTGACCACCGGGGAGCTGTTTTTT.

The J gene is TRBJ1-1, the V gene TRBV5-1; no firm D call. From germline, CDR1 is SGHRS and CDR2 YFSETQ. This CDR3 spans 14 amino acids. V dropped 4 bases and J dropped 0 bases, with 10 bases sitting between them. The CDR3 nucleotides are TGCGCCAGCAGCCGAGTTGGTGTGAACACTGAAGCTTTCTTT. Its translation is CASSRVGVNTEAFF.

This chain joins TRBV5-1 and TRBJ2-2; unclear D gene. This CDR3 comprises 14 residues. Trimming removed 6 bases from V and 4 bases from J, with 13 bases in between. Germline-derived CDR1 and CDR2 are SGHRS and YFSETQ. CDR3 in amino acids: CASKRPGSTGELFF. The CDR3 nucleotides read TGCGCCAGCAAAAGGCCGGGTTCCACCGGGGAGCTGTTTTTT.

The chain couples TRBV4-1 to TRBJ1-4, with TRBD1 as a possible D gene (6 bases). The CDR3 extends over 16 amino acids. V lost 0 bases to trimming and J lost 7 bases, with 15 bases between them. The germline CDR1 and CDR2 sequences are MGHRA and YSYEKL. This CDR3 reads CASSQEGARITEKLFF. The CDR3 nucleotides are TGCGCCAGCAGCCAAGAGGGGGCGCGAATTACTGAAAAACTGTTTTTT.